This TCR beta chain stems from a study of T cells after posttransplantation cyclophosphamide (dated by TCRdb to the mid-2010s). Turning to the overall study: Using TRB sequencing, the study followed how the T cell repertoire rebuilt after myeloablative bone marrow transplantation with posttransplantation cyclophosphamide given as GVHD prophylaxis. Because TRA and TRB clonality were tightly correlated in 9 samples, subsequent TCR analyses were focused on TRB only. In 3 patients, up to 3 additional blood samples taken between 2 and 5.2 years after transplant also underwent TRB sequencing, as did pretransplant blood from a handful of patients. Public TRB sequences were compared against a database of over 3,600 sequences linked to responses to pathogens, tumor antigens, self-antigens and alloantigens. Antigen receptor sequencing was done on samples from some 34 PTCy-treated patients and from over 15 related bone marrow donors of those patients. Blood from all 30 or so PTCy patients who had 1-year posttransplant specimens underwent TRB sequencing.

The sample's treatment or condition, from its label and the paper: high-dose cyclophosphamide on days +3 and +4 as single-agent GVHD prophylaxis. Patients in the PTCy group got busulfan and fludarabine conditioning, a marrow graft from a related or unrelated donor, and cyclophosphamide on days +3 and +4. The PTCy-treated patients were enrolled in a prospective multi-institutional clinical trial. Peripheral blood and bone marrow mononuclear cells were isolated by Ficoll-Hypaque density centrifugation and were cryopreserved. TRB sequencing was run on genomic DNA with either the immunoSEQ assay at survey resolution or the hsTCRB kit. As for how the authors treated the data: The immunoSEQ software handled the initial read processing, while the LymphoSeq R package was used for the repertoire analyses. Clonality was calculated as 1 minus normalized Shannon entropy, and the Gini coefficient was also calculated for each TRB dataset. Phenotypes of unsorted samples were inferred by mapping TRB sequences from sorted subsets of the recipient or donor onto unsorted samples of the same recipient. TCRdb re-hosts the immuneACCESS table, in-frame sequences only. Its copies lack some clones; in the studies checked, an unresolved V gene accounts for under half of them, and the cause for the rest is not known. V and J calls and clone size are given by that table; D and trimming were obtained from the DNA. In this sample the table shows approximately 10,000 clones, 75% to 95% of which occur a single time. The ten biggest clones cover around 4% of the sample.

The paper as a whole reports these results and caveats: The TRB repertoires of T cells infiltrating skin or GI tract showed only limited overlap with the TRB repertoires of T cells in blood. Donor-recipient similarity was low at 1-2 months but increased during the first year, and donor CD8+ memory clones often dominated later blood repertoires. Across roughly 40 patients, recipient CMV seropositivity and CMV reactivation were highly associated with TRB clonality; PTCy diversity was similar to CNI/methotrexate controls.

A word on this clone: Its antigen remains undetermined. No per-base quality is available; no much larger clone lies one base away.

The clonotype originates from a female patient aged 25-39 years who received an allogeneic stem cell transplant from an unrelated donor, was CMV-positive, and had no GVHD. In patients who had a transplant, some T cells may come from the graft donor. The sequences come from PBMCs, collected after allogeneic stem cell transplant with posttransplant cyclophosphamide.

The sequence in DNA is TGCAGCGTTCCCGGATACCCCCACGCAACAGGGAACACTGAAGCTTTCTTT. This codes for CSVPGYPHATGNTEAFF. The chain is assembled from TRBV29-1 and TRBJ1-1; a weak D assignment points to TRBD1 (5 bases agree). V was cut back by 5 bases and J by 1 base, leaving a gap of 23 bases between them. Reading from cysteine to phenylalanine, the CDR3 counts 17 amino acids. Only CDR3 DNA is held: 51 bases, read in frame from base 1. Per the germline V gene, SQVTM is the CDR1 and ANQGSEA is the CDR2.